This record looks at one T cell receptor (beta chain) sequence and its context. Its antigen remains unknown. The data belong to a study of T cell repertoires in cytomegalovirus infection. Overall study: Public TCR beta signatures indicated both CMV infection and matching HLA type.

V was pared by 2 bases and J by 4 bases, with 15 bases between. This CDR3 is built from 14 residues. Germline V gene sequence: CDR1 DFQATT, CDR2 SNEGSKA (reference sequence). Study findings and constraints: HLA-C-restricted TCR beta clonotypes specific for CMV led the ex vivo response.

In TCRdb, the reads were re-called with MiXCR into one record per CDR3 protein. The sample contains some 480,000 distinct CDR3 sequences, more than 30% of which appear only once. The material sequenced was cultured PBMCs, taken from culture after CMV antigen stimulation. The receptor comes from a human donor in good health (CMV status not recorded). Some clones in this sample may be carry-over from other donors' samples. The chain is built from TRBV20-1 and TRBJ2-7; D may be TRBD1 (5 bases). The CDR3 protein is CSARSRALIYEQYF. The DNA of the CDR3 is TGCAGTGCTAGATCCAGGGCTCTAATTTACGAGCAGTACTTC.